A single T cell receptor beta chain is shown here with its context. The sample originates from a study of blood T cells in healthy people across ages. This CDR3 has 13 residues. CDR1 is DFQATT, CDR2 SNEGSKA, per germline (reference sequence). V was shortened by 7 bases and J by 0 bases, with 10 bases between the two germline ends. Then a second PCR, running roughly 6 to 12 cycles, was carried out with a sample-barcoded 5' primer and a J-beta primer mix. TCRdb re-derived calls from the 5' RACE reads in MiXCR, one entry per CDR3 protein. Of 550,000 to 750,000 distinct CDR3 sequences listed, roughly 21% were seen once; the top ten hold 3.5% to 4%. For every donor, a draw yielded around 10 milliliters of peripheral blood. Per-sample yields of isolated PBMCs were at least 6.5 million.

Sequenced input: blood. The chain joins TRBV20-1 to TRBJ1-3; tentative D call: TRBD1 (5 bases). The clonotype comes from a man aged 70 or older in good health. The CDR3 DNA reads TGCAGTGTAGGGGTAAACTCTGGAAACACCATATATTTT. Its protein is CSVGVNSGNTIYF.